The 2 T cell receptor beta chains presented below share a single source sample, sequenced in a study of cytomegalovirus exposure and HLA in healthy donors. The study ran its PCR with 60 Vbeta and 13 Jbeta primers. The assay was immunoSEQ multiplex PCR, and TCRdb's table has in-frame clones only and misses some. The sample records approximately 160,000 clones, around three quarters being singletons. The source material was PBMCs. The receptors were gathered from a woman aged 30 to 39 in good health and CMV-seronegative.

This chain links TRBV2 with TRBJ1-1, with TRBD1 matching over 8 bases. Germline V CDR1 and CDR2: SNHLY, FYNNEI. The length of the CDR3 is 14 residues. V lost 6 bases and J lost 7; bases outside the gene matches: 10. The CDR3 loop reads CASRGWDRLREAFF. The CDR3 region has the DNA TGTGCCAGCAGGGGATGGGACAGGCTACGTGAAGCTTTCTTT.

V gene TRBV13 combines with J gene TRBJ1-1; D possibly corresponds to TRBD1 (5 bases). The length of the CDR3 is 14 residues. Germline CDR1 and CDR2: PRHDT and FYEKMQ (reference sequence). The V and J ends lost 6 bases and 7 bases respectively, with 18 bases between them. The chain's CDR3 is CASREAGNLIEAFF. As DNA, the CDR3 is TGTGCCAGCAGAGAGGCAGGGAACTTGATTGAAGCTTTCTTT.